The source of this TCR beta chain is a study of tumour-infiltrating T cells in Burkitt lymphoma. At the level of the study: Survival, overall and progression-free, tracked with productive clonality.

Clones were sequenced by immunoSEQ multiplex PCR, and TCRdb holds only the in-frame ones, with some missing. The sample shows over 1,500 clones, more than 15% of them seen only once. The CDR3 covers 13 residues. V was trimmed by 5 bases and J by 6 bases, leaving 11 bases between them. Per the germline V gene, CDR1 is SEHNR and CDR2 is FQNEAQ (reference sequence). V is TRBV7-9 and J is TRBJ2-4, with D perhaps matching TRBD2 (6 bases). The sequencing sample was made of tumor tissue. The TCR sequence derives from a human donor with diffuse large B-cell lymphoma. The CDR3 loop reads CASSREQGNIQYF. The DNA for the CDR3 is TGTGCCAGCAGCCGGGAGCAGGGAAACATTCAGTACTTC.